In this sample, the clone carrying this T cell receptor (beta chain) turned up a few times. Its antigen remains unidentified. These data originate in a study of CD8 T cell repertoires and HIV-1 epitope variants. Study-wide background: T cells were stimulated with Twenty-five Gag and Nef peptides separately.

General observations from the study: Six of nine antigen-specific clonotypes appeared cross-reactive to autologous or escape variants.

The data were produced by immunoSEQ multiplex PCR, yet TCRdb's version contains in-frame clones alone and is incomplete. This sample carries about 5,800 clones, approximately 70% of them seen once, and the ten largest clones take 42%. The clonotype originates from a male donor with HIV. Sequenced: cultured CD8+ T cells derived from PBMCs.

The CDR3 sequence: CASLRAGFEQPQHF. As DNA, the CDR3 is TGTGCCAGTCTCCGAGCCGGATTCGAACAGCCCCAGCATTTT. The J gene is TRBJ1-5, the V gene TRBV19; no clear D gene. The CDR3 is 14 amino acids. V lost 8 bases, J lost 7 bases, and 18 bases lay in between. The germline V gene encodes CDR1 LNHDA and CDR2 SQIVND (reference sequence).